This T cell receptor beta chain was sequenced in a study of identical twins. TCRdb re-derived calls from the 5' RACE reads in MiXCR, one entry per CDR3 protein. The table records 700,000 or so distinct CDR3 sequences, roughly 8% of them present only once. Notes on the study in general: Fewer insertions marked abundant cord blood beta clonotypes; young adult naive trended weakly, memory not at all.

Germline CDR1 reads PRHDT; CDR2 reads FYEKMQ (reference sequence). This CDR3 has 15 residues. Trimming took off 3 bases at V and 6 bases at J, with 12 bases between the two ends. On this clonotype itself: Its antigen is not identified.

A further study also used this sample, focusing on yellow fever vaccine responses in identical twins.

The sample comprised PBMCs. The sequence came from a woman aged 18-30 years in good health. The V gene is TRBV13, the J gene TRBJ1-6, with D perhaps TRBD1 (6 bases). The CDR3 nucleotides are TGTGCCAGCAGCTTCGCAGGGGACATTAATTCACCCCTCCACTTT. Amino acid sequence: CASSFAGDINSPLHF.